The 20 T cell receptor beta chains presented below share a single source sample, sequenced in a study of post-analysis software for immune sequencing data. Prepared libraries of TCR beta cDNA carried unique molecular identifiers. TCRdb reprocessed the PCR reads with MiXCR, giving one entry per CDR3 protein. The profile shows over 250,000 distinct CDR3 sequences, about 38% of them singletons. Study results and limitations: Compared with controls, patients had more of 4 to 6 TRBV segments, including TRBV5-6, TRBV5-1 and TRBV20-1.

These TCRs are of unknown antigen specificity. The specimen sequenced was blood. The receptor source for this set is a girl aged 5 to 17 with multiple sclerosis.

This clonotype was detected ten times or more. This chain uses TRBV29-1 with TRBJ2-1; tentatively, D is TRBD2 (5 bases). V dropped 4 bases and J dropped 1 base, with 11 bases sitting between them. The CDR3 length is 14 residues. Germline CDR1 is SQVTM and CDR2 is ANQGSEA. The CDR3 DNA follows: TGCAGCGTTGTAGTAGCGTTTTCCTACAATGAGCAGTTCTTC. It encodes CSVVVAFSYNEQFF.

This clonotype was picked up one time. The junction differs from germline at one of its ends, possibly a read error. This rearrangement joins TRBV3-1 to TRBJ2-1; no clear D. CDR3 length: 14 residues. From germline, CDR1 is LGHDT and CDR2 YNNKEL (reference sequence). For the CDR3, the DNA is TGTACCAGTAGCCAGAGACTTGGGCCCGTTGAGCAGTTCTTC. It is translated as CTSSQRLGPVEQFF.

The J gene is TRBJ1-6, the V gene TRBV6-1; 8 bases are shared with TRBD1. V trimming: 8 bases; J trimming: 10 bases; junction bases outside the gene matches: 13. The CDR3 sequence is 15 residues long. Germline assignment: CDR1 MNHNS and CDR2 SASEGT. The CDR3 loop is CASATPTGEESPLHF. Written as DNA, the CDR3 is TGTGCCAGCGCCACCCCGACAGGGGAGGAATCACCCCTCCACTTT.

This clonotype occurred many times. The chain employs TRBV7-2 and TRBJ2-5; no clear D gene. The CDR3 is made up of 13 amino acids. CDR1 SGHTA and CDR2 FQGNSA come from the germline V gene. The V end was cut by 4 bases, the J end by 2 bases, with 8 bases between. CDR3 coding DNA: TGTGCCAGCAGCTCGTGGACGCAAGAGACCCAGTACTTC. The encoded protein is CASSSWTQETQYF.

This clonotype came up many times. This chain uses TRBV29-1 with TRBJ2-1, with TRBD2 matching over 7 bases. This CDR3 has 12 residues. Trimming cost V 3 bases and J 7 bases; bases outside gene matches: 3. Germline CDR1 reads SQVTM; CDR2 reads ANQGSEA. CDR3 sequence (DNA): TGCAGCGTTGAGGTGGGGGGGAATGAGCAGTTCTTC. It translates to CSVEVGGNEQFF.

This clonotype was detected only a few times. The rearrangement joins TRBV12-3 or TRBV12-4 to TRBJ1-3; no clear D. The CDR3 sequence is 13 residues long. The V gene lost 1 base and the J gene lost 0 bases, with 1 base spanning the gap. The CDR3 DNA reads TGTGCCAGCAGTTTAGTCTCTGGAAACACCATATATTTT. Encoded protein: CASSLVSGNTIYF.

In its sample, this clonotype was seen many times. J is TRBJ1-4 and V is TRBV6-5, with a weak D call TRBD1 (5 bases). V was clipped by 0 bases and J by 2 bases, with 19 bases between them. The CDR3 totals 19 residues. Germline V gene lookup returns CDR1 MNHEY and CDR2 SVGAGI. In DNA, the CDR3 is TGTGCCAGCAGTTACTCGTTTGATGGGACCTGGAGGACTAATGAAAAACTGTTTTTT. Translated: CASSYSFDGTWRTNEKLFF.

This clonotype was seen many times. The genes are TRBV28 and TRBJ2-1, with 9 positions matching TRBD2. Unmatched junction bases numbered 9, after V lost 5 bases and J lost 7 bases. The CDR3 runs to 15 residues. Looked up from germline, CDR1 is MDHEN and CDR2 is SYDVKM. The CDR3 DNA sequence: TGTGCCAGCAGTATCTCAAGCGGGGGGACGAATGAGCAGTTCTTC. Translation: CASSISSGGTNEQFF. Using reference TRBV28 and TRBJ2-1 for the parts outside the CDR3, the full variable domain is DVKVTQSSRYLVKRTGEKVFLECVQDMDHENMFWYRQDPGLGLRLIYFSYDVKMKEKGDIPEGYSVSREKKERFSLILESASTNQTSMYLCASSISSGGTNEQFFGPGTRLTVL.

This clonotype has ten or more counts. The genes are TRBV15 and TRBJ2-7; the D gene is possibly TRBD2 (5 bases). The CDR3 runs 16 residues. The germline CDR1 and CDR2 sequences are LNHNV and YYDKDF (reference sequence). V was cut by 1 base and J by 2 bases, with 15 bases left in between. CDR3 sequence (DNA): TGTGCCACCAGCAGAGGAGGCGGGTTGGGCGCCTACGAGCAGTACTTC. Its protein product is CATSRGGGLGAYEQYF.

The rearrangement links TRBV10-1 to TRBJ2-7; 9 bases match TRBD1. The CDR3 sequence is 12 residues long. Losses at the gene ends were 6 bases for V and 6 bases for J; bases not matched to a gene: 3. CDR1 and CDR2 from the germline V gene are WNHNN and SYGVQD (reference sequence). CDR3 residues: CASSGDRAEQYF. Written as DNA, the CDR3 is TGCGCCAGCAGCGGGGACAGGGCCGAGCAGTACTTC.

This clonotype has only a few counts. V and J are TRBV28 and TRBJ1-5; D is possibly TRBD1 (6 bases). Germline V gene sequence: CDR1 MDHEN, CDR2 SYDVKM. Trimming took 5 bases from V and 8 from J, leaving 19 bases between them. This CDR3 has 15 residues. CDR3 sequence: CASSNPGQGLEPQHF. The DNA for the CDR3 is TGTGCCAGCAGTAACCCCGGTCAGGGGTTAGAGCCCCAGCATTTT.

On this clonotype: A much larger clone differs by one base, so this may be a read error. The V and J genes are TRBV4-2 and TRBJ2-1; TRBD2 aligns across 8 bases. The CDR3 runs to 17 residues. Germline assignment: CDR1 LGHNA and CDR2 YNFKEQ. The CDR3 sequence is CASSQRSGADSDNEQFF. The CDR3 bases are TGTGCCAGCAGCCAACGTAGCGGGGCAGACTCCGACAATGAGCAGTTCTTC.

The rearrangement links TRBV6-5 to TRBJ2-4, with D possibly being TRBD2 (7 bases). This CDR3 spans 15 amino acids. Trimming took 6 bases from V and 5 from J, leaving 17 bases between them. Germline lookup yields CDR1 MNHEY and CDR2 SVGAGI. The CDR3 region has the DNA TGTGCCAGCAGAGGAGGCAGGGGAGGGCAAAACATTCAGTACTTC. Translated: CASRGGRGGQNIQYF.

This clonotype occurred many times. This chain joins TRBV6-6 and TRBJ1-6; D gene uncertain. The CDR3 runs 14 residues. Germline CDR1 MNHNY, CDR2 SVGAGI (reference sequence). The germline V and J ends were trimmed by 7 bases and 4 bases, with 11 bases remaining between them. The chain's CDR3 is CASTPDQYNSPLHF. In DNA form, the CDR3 reads TGTGCCAGCACACCGGACCAGTATAATTCACCCCTCCACTTT.

In the case of this clonotype: At one boundary the junction diverges from the germline segment, which might be a read error. The chain recombines TRBV11-2 with TRBJ2-1; 7 nucleotides match TRBD1. This CDR3 is 19 amino acids long. Germline V gene data show CDR1 as SGHAT and CDR2 as FQNNGV. This chain's CDR3 is CVSNPSSRQGTFFYNEQFF. The CDR3, as DNA: TGTGTCAGCAACCCCTCATCTCGACAGGGTACCTTTTTTTACAATGAGCAGTTCTTC.

This clonotype was observed a few times. A much larger clone sits a single nucleotide away, making a read error possible. The rearrangement links TRBV2 to TRBJ2-5, with D possibly TRBD1 on 6 matching bases. Trimming removed 6 bases at V and 11 bases at J, with 22 bases between. Germline CDR1 reads SNHLY; CDR2 reads FYNNEI. The CDR3 extends over 14 amino acids. The DNA of the CDR3 is TGTGCCAGCAGCGCTCACAGGGTCGGCAATGAGCAGTACTTC. This gives the protein CASSAHRVGNEQYF.

In its sample, this clonotype was seen many times. J is TRBJ1-2 and V is TRBV12-3 or TRBV12-4; 7 nucleotides agree with TRBD1. The CDR3 is 13 amino acids. V was pared by 7 bases and J by 7 bases, with 9 bases of the junction left unmatched. In nucleotides, the CDR3 is TGTGCCAGCATTCTCCCAGGGGGGGGTGGCTACACCTTC. Protein: CASILPGGGGYTF.

The chain has TRBV29-1 and TRBJ2-7, with D perhaps matching TRBD1 (6 bases). Per germline, CDR1 SQVTM and CDR2 ANQGSEA. The length of the CDR3 is 13 residues. The V end lost 2 bases, the J end lost 3 bases, and 11 bases lay between the germline ends. CDR3 residues: CSVENRDNYEQYF. The CDR3 DNA is TGCAGCGTTGAAAACCGGGACAACTACGAGCAGTACTTC.

J is TRBJ2-1 and V is TRBV6-5, with D possibly called TRBD1 or TRBD2 (5 bases each). The CDR3 covers 14 residues. V gave up 2 bases and J gave up 7 bases, with 12 bases separating them. Germline assignment: CDR1 MNHEY and CDR2 SVGAGI. The CDR3: CASSYLTEGNEQFF. The CDR3 nucleotides read TGTGCCAGCAGTTACCTCACAGAGGGGAATGAGCAGTTCTTC.

This clonotype appeared many times. V is TRBV11-2 and J is TRBJ2-4; D unclear. CDR3 length: 14 amino acids. Germline V gene data show CDR1 as SGHAT and CDR2 as FQNNGV. With 3 bases removed from V and 1 base from J, the gap between germline ends came to 7 bases. CDR3: CASSFVGAKNIQYF. CDR3 bases: TGTGCCAGCAGCTTCGTCGGTGCCAAAAACATTCAGTACTTC.